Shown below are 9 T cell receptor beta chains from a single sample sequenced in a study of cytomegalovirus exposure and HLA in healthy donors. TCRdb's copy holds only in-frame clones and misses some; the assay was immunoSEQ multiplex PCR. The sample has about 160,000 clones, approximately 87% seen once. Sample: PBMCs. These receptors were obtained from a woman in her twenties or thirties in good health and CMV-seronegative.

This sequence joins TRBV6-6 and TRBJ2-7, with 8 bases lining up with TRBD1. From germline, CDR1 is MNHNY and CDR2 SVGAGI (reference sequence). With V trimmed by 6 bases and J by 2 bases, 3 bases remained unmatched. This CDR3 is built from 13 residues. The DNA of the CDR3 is TGTGCCAGCAGCCTACAGGGGGCCTACGAGCAGTACTTC. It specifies CASSLQGAYEQYF.

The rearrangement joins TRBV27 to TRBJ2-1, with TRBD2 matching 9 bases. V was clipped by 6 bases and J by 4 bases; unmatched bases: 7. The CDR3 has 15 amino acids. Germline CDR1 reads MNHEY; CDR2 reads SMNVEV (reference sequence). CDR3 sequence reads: CASRSRLADYNEQFF. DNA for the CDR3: TGTGCCAGCAGGAGCAGACTAGCGGATTACAATGAGCAGTTCTTC.

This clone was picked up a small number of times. The CDR3, as DNA: TGTGCCAGCAGCCCGGGACAGCCTAGCAATCAGCCCCAGCATTTT. Protein product: CASSPGQPSNQPQHF. J is TRBJ1-5 and V is TRBV28; 7 bases match TRBD1. J gave up 0 bases and V 6 bases, and 5 bases lay outside the gene matches. The CDR3 sequence is 15 residues long. Germline V gene sequence: CDR1 MDHEN, CDR2 SYDVKM.

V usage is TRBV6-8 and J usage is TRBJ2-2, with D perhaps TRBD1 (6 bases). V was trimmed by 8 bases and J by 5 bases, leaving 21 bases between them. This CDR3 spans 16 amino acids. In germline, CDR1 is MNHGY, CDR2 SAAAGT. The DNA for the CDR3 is TGTGCCAGCGGGGGAATACAGGGTTGGAAAACCGGGGAGCTGTTTTTT. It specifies CASGGIQGWKTGELFF.

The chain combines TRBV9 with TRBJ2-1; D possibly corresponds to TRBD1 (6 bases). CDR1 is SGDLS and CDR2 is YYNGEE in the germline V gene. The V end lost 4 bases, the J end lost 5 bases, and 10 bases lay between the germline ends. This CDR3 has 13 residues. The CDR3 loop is CASSSYRDNEQFF. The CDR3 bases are TGTGCCAGCAGCTCCTACAGGGACAATGAGCAGTTCTTC.

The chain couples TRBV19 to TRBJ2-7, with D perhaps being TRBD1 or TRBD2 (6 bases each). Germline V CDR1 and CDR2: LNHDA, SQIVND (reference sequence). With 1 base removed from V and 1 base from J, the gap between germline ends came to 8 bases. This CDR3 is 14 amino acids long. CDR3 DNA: TGTGCCAGTAGTATAGGAGGGGGGTCCTACGAGCAGTACTTC. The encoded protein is CASSIGGGSYEQYF.

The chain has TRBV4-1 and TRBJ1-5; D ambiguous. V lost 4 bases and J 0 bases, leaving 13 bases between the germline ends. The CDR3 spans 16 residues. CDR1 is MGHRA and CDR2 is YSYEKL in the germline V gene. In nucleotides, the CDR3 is TGCGCCAGCAGCCGGGGAAAGGACTATAGCAATCAGCCCCAGCATTTT. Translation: CASSRGKDYSNQPQHF.

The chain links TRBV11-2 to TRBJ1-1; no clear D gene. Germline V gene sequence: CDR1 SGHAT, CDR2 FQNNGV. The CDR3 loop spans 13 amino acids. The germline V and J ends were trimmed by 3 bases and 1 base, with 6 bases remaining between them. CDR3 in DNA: TGTGCCAGCAGCTTTAACTCGAACACTGAAGCTTTCTTT. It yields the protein CASSFNSNTEAFF.

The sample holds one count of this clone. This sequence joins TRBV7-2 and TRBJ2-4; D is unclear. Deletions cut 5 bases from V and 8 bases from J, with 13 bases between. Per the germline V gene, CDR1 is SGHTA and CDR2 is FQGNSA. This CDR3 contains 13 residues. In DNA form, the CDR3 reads TGTGCCAGCAGCGTCGCCCGCAACGACATTCAGTACTTC. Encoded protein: CASSVARNDIQYF.